These 27 T cell receptor beta chains came from one sample sequenced in a study of chemoradiotherapy in HPV16-positive cancers. Profiling relied on immunoSEQ multiplex PCR, and the TCRdb table lists in-frame clones only, not all of them. The sample has about 5,900 clones, 70% to 85% seen once. Sequences were derived from tumor tissue, sampled from a patient who underwent chemoradiotherapy. The origin of the receptors is a human donor with HPV-associated anogenital cancer.

The chain is built from TRBV7-9 and TRBJ2-5; TRBD1 is a possible D gene (5 bases). CDR1 is SEHNR, CDR2 FQNEAQ, per germline (reference sequence). The CDR3 extends over 15 amino acids. Trimming stripped 5 bases from V and 2 bases from J, with 15 bases between. This CDR3 reads CASSVDGAGQETQYF. The CDR3 DNA sequence: TGTGCCAGCAGCGTAGATGGGGCAGGGCAAGAGACCCAGTACTTC.

The CDR3 bases are TGTGCCAGCAGCTTGGGCGGGACAGCGCAGAACACCGGGGAGCTGTTTTTT. It translates to CASSLGGTAQNTGELFF. This rearrangement joins TRBV5-4 to TRBJ2-2; D is possibly TRBD1 (7 bases). The CDR3 totals 17 residues. Per germline, CDR1 SGHNT and CDR2 YYREEE (reference sequence). Deletions cut 0 bases from V and 1 base from J, with 13 bases between.

This clone was detected a few times. V gene TRBV9 combines with J gene TRBJ1-6; possibly TRBD1 for D (6 bases). The CDR3 contains 16 residues. Germline CDR1 and CDR2: SGDLS and YYNGEE. The V and J ends lost 0 bases and 7 bases respectively, with 14 bases between them. CDR3 in amino acids: CASSVGLDRSNSPLHF. The CDR3 bases are TGTGCCAGCAGCGTAGGACTGGACAGATCAAATTCACCCCTCCACTTT.

Only one count was recorded for this clone. This sequence joins TRBV2 and TRBJ1-2, with D maybe TRBD1 (6 bases). Looked up from germline, CDR1 is SNHLY and CDR2 is FYNNEI. The CDR3 sequence is 13 residues long. The germline V and J ends were trimmed by 5 bases and 2 bases, with 9 bases remaining between them. CDR3: CASSLDRNYGYTF. The CDR3, as DNA: TGTGCCAGCAGTCTGGACAGAAACTATGGCTACACCTTC. The full variable domain, completed using reference TRBV2 and TRBJ1-2, is EPEVTQTPSHQVTQMGQEVILRCVPISNHLYFYWYRQILGQKVEFLVSFYNNEISEKSEIFDDQFSVERPDGSNFTLKIRSTKLEDSAMYFCASSLDRNYGYTFGSGTRLTVV.

The chain joins TRBV30 to TRBJ2-1, with D possibly matching TRBD1 (5 bases). V shed 0 bases and J shed 3 bases, with 12 bases lying between them. CDR1 and CDR2 (germline): GTSNPN, SVGIG (reference sequence). The CDR3 contains 15 residues. This chain's CDR3 is CAWSVGVASYNEQFF. The CDR3 nucleotides read TGTGCCTGGAGTGTAGGGGTGGCGAGCTACAATGAGCAGTTCTTC.

This sequence joins TRBV18 and TRBJ2-6, with a tentative D call TRBD1 (5 bases). The length of the CDR3 is 18 residues. Germline V CDR1 and CDR2: KGHSH, LQKENI. With 5 bases removed from V and 5 bases from J, the gap between germline ends came to 22 bases. The CDR3 nucleotides read TGTGCCAGCTCAAGAAGGTGGACATTACAAAGTCGGGCCAACGTCCTGACTTTC. Its translation is CASSRRWTLQSRANVLTF. Full variable domain (remainder filled in from reference TRBV18 and TRBJ2-6): NAGVMQNPRHLVRRRGQEARLRCSPMKGHSHVYWYRQLPEEGLKFMVYLQKENIIDESGMPKERFSAEFPKEGPSILRIQQVVRGDSAAYFCASSRRWTLQSRANVLTFGAGSRLTVL.

This sequence joins TRBV28 and TRBJ1-2, with a weak D call TRBD1 (6 bases). The CDR3 is made up of 13 amino acids. Germline lookup yields CDR1 MDHEN and CDR2 SYDVKM. Trimming removed 7 bases from V and 4 bases from J, with 13 bases in between. The CDR3 nucleotides are TGTGCCAGCATTCGGGGGGCGGGCTATGGCTACACCTTC. Amino acids: CASIRGAGYGYTF.

In its sample, this clone was seen a few times. The chain combines TRBV5-1 with TRBJ1-6; the D gene is possibly TRBD1 (5 bases). In germline, CDR1 is SGHRS, CDR2 YFSETQ. The CDR3 has 16 residues. Trimming stripped 3 bases from V and 6 bases from J, with 16 bases between. DNA of the CDR3: TGCGCCAGCAGCTCCGGGGGGGTTTCTTTTAATTCACCCCTCCACTTT. Translation: CASSSGGVSFNSPLHF.

The rearrangement uses TRBV7-8 and TRBJ2-5; D unresolved. This CDR3 is built from 17 residues. Deletions cut 1 base from V and 0 bases from J, with 15 bases between. From germline, CDR1 is SGHVS and CDR2 FQNEAQ. CDR3 nucleotide sequence: TGTGCCAGCAGCTTAGATGAATTAGATCCGTACCAAGAGACCCAGTACTTC. Translating gives CASSLDELDPYQETQYF.

This clone appeared a few times. At one boundary the junction diverges from the germline segment, which might be a read error. The CDR3 loop is CATSFLGSTIPHF. The DNA for the CDR3 is TGTGCCACCAGCTTCTTGGGCAGCACAATCCCTCACTTC. The chain links TRBV15 to TRBJ1-2; no firm D call. Per germline, CDR1 LNHNV and CDR2 YYDKDF (reference sequence). This CDR3 contains 13 residues.

The V gene is TRBV13, the J gene TRBJ1-1; TRBD1 aligns across 10 bases. Germline V gene lookup returns CDR1 PRHDT and CDR2 FYEKMQ (reference sequence). The V and J ends lost 1 base and 11 bases, in that order; junction bases with no gene match: 13. This CDR3 comprises 16 residues. The CDR3 protein is CASSLVGARQGARAFF. The DNA for the CDR3 is TGTGCCAGCAGCTTAGTAGGGGCCCGACAGGGGGCGAGGGCTTTCTTT.

J is TRBJ1-1 and V is TRBV2; a weak D match, TRBD1 (5 bases). This CDR3 comprises 15 residues. Germline V gene sequence: CDR1 SNHLY, CDR2 FYNNEI. V dropped 2 bases and J dropped 1 base, with 11 bases sitting between them. CDR3 sequence (DNA): TGTGCCAGCAGTGAAAGGGGTGGGTCGAACACTGAAGCTTTCTTT. This translates into CASSERGGSNTEAFF.

Worth noting for this clone: Distinct nucleotide sequences in the sample also encode this CDR3. V gene TRBV5-6 combines with J gene TRBJ1-1, with D hard to call. The length of the CDR3 is 13 residues. CDR1 SGHDT and CDR2 YYEEEE come from the germline V gene. V lost 2 bases and J lost 4, with 9 bases in between. The CDR3 protein is CASSLVGSTEAFF. Here the CDR3 DNA reads TGTGCCAGCAGCTTAGTGGGTTCCACTGAAGCTTTCTTT.

The chain joins TRBV6-1 to TRBJ1-4, with D possibly matching TRBD1 (5 bases). The CDR3 consists of 15 residues. Trimming took 2 bases from V and 4 from J, leaving 11 bases between them. Per germline, CDR1 MNHNS and CDR2 SASEGT. CDR3 loop: CASSEKMGGNEKLFF. Written as DNA, the CDR3 is TGTGCCAGCAGTGAAAAAATGGGGGGTAATGAAAAACTGTTTTTT.

J is TRBJ2-7 and V is TRBV27; D is ambiguous. The V gene's germline CDR1 is MNHEY and CDR2 SMNVEV (reference sequence). The length of the CDR3 is 14 residues. V was clipped by 5 bases and J by 5 bases, with 16 bases between them. In nucleotides, the CDR3 is TGTGCCAGCAGTAAATCGGCCCCCGAGGACGAGCAGTACTTC. It encodes CASSKSAPEDEQYF.

Note on this clone: This probably arose from a read error, given a far larger clone one base away. Other DNA sequences in the same sample also yield this CDR3. CDR3 amino acids: CAIRPDTEAFF. The CDR3 nucleotides read TGCGCCATCCGGCCAGACACTGAAGCTTTCTTT. The chain links TRBV10-3 to TRBJ1-1; D gene uncertain. The CDR3 sequence is 11 residues long. Germline V gene sequence: CDR1 ENHRY, CDR2 SYGVKD.

J is TRBJ1-1 and V is TRBV6-6; unclear D gene. Trimming took 4 bases from V and 3 from J, leaving 12 bases between them. CDR3 length equals 14 residues. CDR1 is MNHNY, CDR2 SVGAGI, per germline (reference sequence). CDR3 nucleotides: TGTGCCAGCAGTTCCCACATGAGGGACACTGAAGCTTTCTTT. It specifies CASSSHMRDTEAFF.

The rearrangement uses TRBV28 and TRBJ1-4; D is unresolved. CDR1 MDHEN and CDR2 SYDVKM come from the germline V gene. The length of the CDR3 is 15 residues. Trimming shortened V by 8 bases and J by 7 bases, and 20 bases separated the two germline ends. DNA for the CDR3: TGTGCCAGCGGGTCCGGGGAGGGCCCCTTTGAAAAACTGTTTTTT. This encodes CASGSGEGPFEKLFF. Together with reference TRBV28 and TRBJ1-4, the CDR3 gives the full variable domain: DVKVTQSSRYLVKRTGEKVFLECVQDMDHENMFWYRQDPGLGLRLIYFSYDVKMKEKGDIPEGYSVSREKKERFSLILESASTNQTSMYLCASGSGEGPFEKLFFGSGTQLSVL.

The V call is TRBV10-3, the J call TRBJ2-2; 8 bases line up with TRBD1. The CDR3 runs to 16 residues. Looked up from germline, CDR1 is ENHRY and CDR2 is SYGVKD. J lost 0 bases, V lost 4 bases, and 4 bases had no gene match. CDR3 coding DNA: TGTGCCATCAGTGTGGACAGGGTCCCGAACACCGGGGAGCTGTTTTTT. It translates to CAISVDRVPNTGELFF.

This rearrangement joins TRBV28 to TRBJ2-6, with 9 bases that match TRBD1. V lost 3 bases to trimming and J lost 1 base; unmatched junction nucleotides: 7. The CDR3 has 18 amino acids. Germline CDR1 is MDHEN and CDR2 is SYDVKM. CDR3 region: CASSFRGQGPSGANVLTF. The CDR3 nucleotides read TGTGCCAGCAGTTTTAGGGGACAGGGCCCATCTGGGGCCAACGTCCTGACTTTC.

The rearrangement joins TRBV7-2 to TRBJ2-1; 14 bases are a match to TRBD2. The V and J ends lost 1 base and 3 bases, in that order; junction bases with no gene match: 2. The CDR3 sequence is 17 residues long. CDR1 and CDR2 from the germline V gene are SGHTA and FQGNSA. The CDR3 sequence is CASSLGTSGGHYNEQFF. Written as DNA, the CDR3 is TGTGCCAGCAGCTTAGGGACTAGCGGGGGGCACTACAATGAGCAGTTCTTC.

This clone was detected a few times. V usage is TRBV4-1 and J usage is TRBJ2-7; 8 bases agree with TRBD2. This CDR3 comprises 15 residues. The V segment lost 4 bases and the J segment 4 bases; nucleotides outside the gene matches: 9. Germline values: CDR1 MGHRA, CDR2 YSYEKL. CDR3 sequence (DNA): TGCGCCAGCAGCCCACGGACTAGCACCGGTTACGAGCAGTACTTC. Translating gives CASSPRTSTGYEQYF.

The V gene is TRBV6-1, the J gene TRBJ1-4; a weak D match, TRBD1 (6 bases). The germline gives CDR1 MNHNS, CDR2 SASEGT. CDR3 size: 15 residues. The V and J ends lost 6 bases and 6 bases respectively, with 17 bases between them. The CDR3 region has the DNA TGTGCCAGCAGCCACGTACAGGGTCTAGATGAAAAACTGTTTTTT. Protein sequence: CASSHVQGLDEKLFF.

The J gene is TRBJ2-7, the V gene TRBV6-5, with 8 bases identical to TRBD1. The CDR3 contains 15 residues. The junction had 5 bases not matched to a gene; V was cut back by 1 base and J by 3 bases. In germline, CDR1 is MNHEY, CDR2 SVGAGI. As DNA, the CDR3 is TGTGCCAGCAGTTACTTTAGGACAGGGAACTACGAGCAGTACTTC. It is translated as CASSYFRTGNYEQYF.

V is TRBV19 and J is TRBJ1-5; 12 bases match TRBD1. Germline CDR1 LNHDA, CDR2 SQIVND (reference sequence). The V gene end was trimmed by 3 bases and the J gene end by 2 bases; junction bases not matched to a gene: 8. The CDR3 totals 18 residues. DNA for the CDR3: TGTGCCAGTAGTATGATCCGGGACAGGGGGCCAGGCAATCAGCCCCAGCATTTT. Translated, it gives CASSMIRDRGPGNQPQHF.

The V gene is TRBV7-3, the J gene TRBJ1-1; D is possibly TRBD1 (6 bases). Germline V CDR1 and CDR2: SGHTA, FQGTGA. V lost 5 bases, J lost 1 base, and 8 bases lay in between. The CDR3 contains 13 residues. Here the CDR3 DNA reads TGTGCCAGCAGCCGGGACACGAACACTGAAGCTTTCTTT. Protein sequence: CASSRDTNTEAFF.

The chain joins TRBV4-2 to TRBJ1-4; D ambiguous. Trimming pared 0 bases from V and 8 bases from J, leaving 13 bases between. The V gene's germline CDR1 is LGHNA and CDR2 YNFKEQ. The CDR3 contains 15 residues. This chain's CDR3 is CASSQDGESREKLFF. The CDR3 DNA reads as TGTGCCAGCAGCCAAGATGGGGAGTCTAGGGAAAAACTGTTTTTT.